This T cell receptor (beta chain) emerged from a study of T cell responses to AZD1222 COVID-19 vaccine. Overall study findings and caveats: Spike-specific TCRs gained breadth and depth after people received two AZD1222 doses.

TCRdb's table, derived via immunoSEQ multiplex PCR, lists solely in-frame clones and lacks some. The sample holds 140,000 to 150,000 clones; more than 85% are singletons and the top ten take roughly 4%. This clone was seen a few times. Antigen specificity is unknown. The germline V and J ends were trimmed by 1 base and 0 bases, with 14 bases remaining between them. Germline CDR1 SGHDT, CDR2 YYEEEE. This CDR3 comprises 17 residues. The sequenced sample was peripheral blood, obtained on day 0 of AZD1222 vaccination. The TCR originated in an adult in good health. V gene TRBV5-6 combines with J gene TRBJ1-3; no clear D. The CDR3 DNA reads TGTGCCAGCAGCTTGTTTCTGGCCAGACCCTCTGGAAACACCATATATTTT. Its translation is CASSLFLARPSGNTIYF.